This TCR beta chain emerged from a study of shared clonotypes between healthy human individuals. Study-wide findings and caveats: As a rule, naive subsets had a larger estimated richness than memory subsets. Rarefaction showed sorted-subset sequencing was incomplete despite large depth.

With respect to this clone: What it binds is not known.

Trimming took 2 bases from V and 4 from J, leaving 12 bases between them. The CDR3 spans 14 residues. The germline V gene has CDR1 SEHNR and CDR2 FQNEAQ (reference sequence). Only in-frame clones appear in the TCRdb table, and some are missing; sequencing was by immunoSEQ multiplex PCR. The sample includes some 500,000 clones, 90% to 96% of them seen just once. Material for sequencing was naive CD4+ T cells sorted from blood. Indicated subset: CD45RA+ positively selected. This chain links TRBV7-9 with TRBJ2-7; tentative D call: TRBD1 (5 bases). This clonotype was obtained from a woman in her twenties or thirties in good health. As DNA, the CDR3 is TGTGCCAGCAGCTTATTACAGGCTGCGTACGAGCAGTACTTC. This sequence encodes CASSLLQAAYEQYF.